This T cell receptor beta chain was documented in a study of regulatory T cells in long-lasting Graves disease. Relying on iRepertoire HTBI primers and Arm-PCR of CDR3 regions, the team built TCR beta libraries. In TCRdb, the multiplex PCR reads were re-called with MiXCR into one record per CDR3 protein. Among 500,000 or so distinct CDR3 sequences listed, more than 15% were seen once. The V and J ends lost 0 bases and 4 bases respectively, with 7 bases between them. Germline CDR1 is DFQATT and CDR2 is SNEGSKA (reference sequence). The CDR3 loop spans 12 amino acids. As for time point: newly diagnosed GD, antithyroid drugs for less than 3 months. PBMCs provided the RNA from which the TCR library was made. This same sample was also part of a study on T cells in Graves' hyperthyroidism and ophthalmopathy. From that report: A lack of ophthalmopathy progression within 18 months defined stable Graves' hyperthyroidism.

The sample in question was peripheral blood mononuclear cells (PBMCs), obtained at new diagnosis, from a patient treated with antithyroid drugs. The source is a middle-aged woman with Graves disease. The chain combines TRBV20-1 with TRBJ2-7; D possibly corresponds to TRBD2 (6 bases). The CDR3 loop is CSAREAGYEQYF. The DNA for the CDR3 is TGCAGTGCTAGAGAGGCGGGATACGAGCAGTACTTC.